This T cell receptor (beta chain) was identified during a study of cytomegalovirus exposure and HLA in healthy donors. Study results and limitations: A later analysis revealed that TCR association rates differed between HLA loci, peaking at DRB1 and bottoming out at HLA-C. Available immune exposure information was restricted to CMV serostatus only. When a later analysis compared HLA-associated TCR beta chains with equally common others, the HLA-associated chains turned out to be more clonally expanded and to have lower generation probabilities.

In the case of this clone: The antigen is not known.

13 Jbeta primers and 60 Vbeta primers were used for the PCR. The protocol was immunoSEQ multiplex PCR, while the TCRdb copy is restricted to in-frame clones and leaves out a portion. The data hold about 150,000 clones, with about three quarters observed a single time. The CDR3 has 13 amino acids. The germline V gene encodes CDR1 MNHNS and CDR2 SASEGT. The junction had 7 bases not matched to a gene; V was cut back by 6 bases and J by 7 bases. The origin of this receptor is a woman in her twenties or thirties in good health and CMV-seronegative. The specimen was PBMCs. The gene calls are TRBV6-1 and TRBJ1-2; 8 bases are a match to TRBD1. CDR3 protein: CASSHGQGLGYTF. The CDR3 nucleotides are TGTGCCAGCAGCCACGGACAGGGACTTGGCTACACCTTC.